This T cell receptor beta chain was captured in a study of blood T cell repertoires in COVID-19. For the study at large: The United States, Italy and Spain provided the acute and convalescent COVID-19 samples. PBMCs, B-cell-depleted T cells, or T cells were the source of the cDNA or gDNA that made up the material.

Trimming left V 7 bases short and J 1 base short, with 11 bases between. CDR3 length equals 14 residues. The germline V gene encodes CDR1 LNHDA and CDR2 SQIVND (reference sequence). Per the study methods: Amplification of reference gene primers was used by the study to estimate nucleated cell counts. Sequencing used immunoSEQ multiplex PCR; TCRdb keeps in-frame clones, though not all of them. V and J calls and clone size are copied from that table; D and trimming were computed from the DNA. The sample carries 150,000 to 200,000 clones, approximately 87% recorded once. The sequencing sample was made of peripheral blood. This chain links TRBV19 with TRBJ1-5; D ambiguous. This sequence originates from a man aged 18 to 29 with active or convalescent COVID-19. The CDR3 protein is CASTQTRSNQPQHF. CDR3 DNA sequence: TGTGCCAGTACCCAGACTCGGAGCAATCAGCCCCAGCATTTT.